This note documents a single T cell receptor (beta chain) sequence. Original processing methods: Nucleated cell number was recorded as an estimate derived from reference gene primer amplification. Only in-frame clones appear in the TCRdb table, and some are missing; sequencing was by immunoSEQ multiplex PCR. V, J and clone size derive from that table, while D and trimming were established from the DNA sequence. The table shows 55,000 to 75,000 clones, with 82% occurring only once. The record originates from a study of blood T cell repertoires in COVID-19. Study at large: Material from acute and convalescent COVID-19 was sourced from the United States, Italy and Spain. The cDNA or gDNA used as material had been derived from T cells, B-cell-depleted T cells, or PBMCs.

With 2 bases removed from V and 12 bases from J, the gap between germline ends came to 8 bases. The CDR3 is 11 amino acids. Germline assignment: CDR1 MDHEN and CDR2 SYDVKM. The sample taken for sequencing was peripheral blood. This rearrangement joins TRBV28 to TRBJ2-1; possibly TRBD2 for D (5 bases). The receptor's source is a man aged 80 or over with active COVID-19. CDR3 coding DNA: TGTGCCAGCAGTTTAACGCGGGCGCAGTTCTTC. It yields the protein CASSLTRAQFF.